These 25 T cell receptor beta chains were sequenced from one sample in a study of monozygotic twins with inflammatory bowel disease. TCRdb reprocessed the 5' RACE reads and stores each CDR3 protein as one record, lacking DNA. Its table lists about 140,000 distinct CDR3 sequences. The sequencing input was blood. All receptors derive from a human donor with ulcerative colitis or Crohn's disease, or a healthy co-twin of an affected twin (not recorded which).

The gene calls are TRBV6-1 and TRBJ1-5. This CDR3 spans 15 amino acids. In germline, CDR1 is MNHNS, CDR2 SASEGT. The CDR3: CASSPRRSSNQPQHF.

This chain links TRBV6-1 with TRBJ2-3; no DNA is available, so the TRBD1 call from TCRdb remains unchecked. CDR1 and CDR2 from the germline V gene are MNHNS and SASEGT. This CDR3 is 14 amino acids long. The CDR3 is CASDRGTSTDTQYF.

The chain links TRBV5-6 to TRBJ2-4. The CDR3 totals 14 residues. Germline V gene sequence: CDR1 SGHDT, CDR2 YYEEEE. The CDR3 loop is CASSAGVPKNIQYF.

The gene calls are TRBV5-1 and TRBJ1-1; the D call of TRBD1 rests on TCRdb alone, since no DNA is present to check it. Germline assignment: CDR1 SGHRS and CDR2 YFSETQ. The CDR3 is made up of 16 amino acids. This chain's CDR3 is CASSRGTGFMNTEAFF.

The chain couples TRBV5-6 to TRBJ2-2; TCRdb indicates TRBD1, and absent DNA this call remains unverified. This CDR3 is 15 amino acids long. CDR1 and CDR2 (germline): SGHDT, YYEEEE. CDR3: CASSRNDRVRGELFF.

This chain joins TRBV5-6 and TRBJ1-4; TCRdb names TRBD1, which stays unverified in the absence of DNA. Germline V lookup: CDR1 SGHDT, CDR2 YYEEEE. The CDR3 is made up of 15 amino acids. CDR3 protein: CASSIVPGPGEKLFF.

CDR3: CASSSSEGYNEKLFF. The chain links TRBV13 to TRBJ1-4. Germline V CDR1 and CDR2: PRHDT, FYEKMQ (reference sequence). The CDR3 totals 15 residues. Based on the CDR3 plus reference TRBV13 and TRBJ1-4, the full variable domain is AAGVIQSPRHLIKEKRETATLKCYPIPRHDTVYWYQQGPGQDPQFLISFYEKMQSDKGSIPDRFSAQQFSDYHSELNMSSLELGDSALYFCASSSSEGYNEKLFFGSGTQLSVL.

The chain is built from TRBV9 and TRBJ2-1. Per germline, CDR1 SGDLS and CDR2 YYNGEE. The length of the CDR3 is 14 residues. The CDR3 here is CASTQVVSYNEQFF.

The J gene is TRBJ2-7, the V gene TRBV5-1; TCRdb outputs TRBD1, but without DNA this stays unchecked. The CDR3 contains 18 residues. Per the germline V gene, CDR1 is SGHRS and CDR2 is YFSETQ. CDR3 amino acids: CASSSMPKGQGSSYEQYF. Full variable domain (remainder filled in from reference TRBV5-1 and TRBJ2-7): KAGVTQTPRYLIKTRGQQVTLSCSPISGHRSVSWYQQTPGQGLQFLFEYFSETQRNKGNFPGRFSGRQFSNSRSEMNVSTLELGDSALYLCASSSMPKGQGSSYEQYFGPGTRLTVT.

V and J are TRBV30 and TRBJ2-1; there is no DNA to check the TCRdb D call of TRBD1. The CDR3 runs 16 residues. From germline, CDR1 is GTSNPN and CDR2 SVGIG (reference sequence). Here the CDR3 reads CAWKNPVLPPYNEQFF.

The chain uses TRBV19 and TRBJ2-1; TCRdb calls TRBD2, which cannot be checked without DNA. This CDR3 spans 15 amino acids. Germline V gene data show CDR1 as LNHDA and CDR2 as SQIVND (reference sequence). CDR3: CASSLVTSGSKEQFF.

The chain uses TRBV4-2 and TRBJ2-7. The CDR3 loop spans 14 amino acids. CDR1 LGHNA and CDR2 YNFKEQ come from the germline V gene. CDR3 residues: CASSRQGAAYEQYF.

CDR3 protein: CASSETGRLAANTGELFF. The chain joins TRBV10-1 to TRBJ2-2; TCRdb calls TRBD2, which cannot be checked without DNA. Germline CDR1 and CDR2: WNHNN and SYGVQD (reference sequence). The CDR3 loop spans 18 amino acids.

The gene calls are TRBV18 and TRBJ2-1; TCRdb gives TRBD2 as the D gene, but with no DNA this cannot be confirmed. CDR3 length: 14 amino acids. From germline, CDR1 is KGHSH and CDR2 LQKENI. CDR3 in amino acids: CASSPLAGDNEQFF.

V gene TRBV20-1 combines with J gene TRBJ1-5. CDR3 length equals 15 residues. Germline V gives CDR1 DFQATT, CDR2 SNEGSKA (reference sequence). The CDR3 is CSARLGTYSNQPQHF.

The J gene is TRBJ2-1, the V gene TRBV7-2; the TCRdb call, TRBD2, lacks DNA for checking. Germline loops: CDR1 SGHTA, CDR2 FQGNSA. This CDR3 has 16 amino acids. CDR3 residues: CASRLPLGLKNNEQFF. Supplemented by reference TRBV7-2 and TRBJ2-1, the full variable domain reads GAGVSQSPSNKVTEKGKDVELRCDPISGHTALYWYRQSLGQGLEFLIYFQGNSAPDKSGLPSDRFSAERTGGSVSTLTIQRTQQEDSAVYLCASRLPLGLKNNEQFFGPGTRLTVL.

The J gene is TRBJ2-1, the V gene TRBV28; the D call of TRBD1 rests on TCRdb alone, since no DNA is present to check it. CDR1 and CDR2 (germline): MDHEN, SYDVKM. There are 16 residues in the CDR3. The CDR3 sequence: CASSAPQGLGYNEQFF.

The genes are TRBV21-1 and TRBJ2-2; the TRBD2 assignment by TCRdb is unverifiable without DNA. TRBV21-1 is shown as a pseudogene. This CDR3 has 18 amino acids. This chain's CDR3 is CASSKLWLAGGQVGELFF.

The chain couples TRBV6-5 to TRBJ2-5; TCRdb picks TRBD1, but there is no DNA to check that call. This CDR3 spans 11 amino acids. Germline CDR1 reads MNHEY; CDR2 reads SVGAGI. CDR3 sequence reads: CASGQSETQYF.

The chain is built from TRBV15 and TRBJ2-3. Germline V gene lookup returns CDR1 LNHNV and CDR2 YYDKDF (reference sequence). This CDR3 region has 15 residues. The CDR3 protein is CATSRDLGTTDTQYF.

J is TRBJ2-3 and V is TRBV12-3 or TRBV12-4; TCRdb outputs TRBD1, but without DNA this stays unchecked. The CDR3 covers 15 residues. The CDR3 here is CASSFDRGARNTQYF.

The CDR3: CSASPEYNEQFF. This sequence joins TRBV20-1 and TRBJ2-1. This CDR3 is 12 amino acids long. From germline, CDR1 is DFQATT and CDR2 SNEGSKA (reference sequence).

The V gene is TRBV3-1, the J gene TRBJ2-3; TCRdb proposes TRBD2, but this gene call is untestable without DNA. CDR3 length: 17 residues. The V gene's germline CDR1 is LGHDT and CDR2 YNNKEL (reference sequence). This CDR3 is CASSQGPLAGGTDTQYF.

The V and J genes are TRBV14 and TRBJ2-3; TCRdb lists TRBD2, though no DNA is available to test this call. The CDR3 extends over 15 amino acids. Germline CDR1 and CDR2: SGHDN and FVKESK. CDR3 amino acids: CASSHRLAATDTQYF.

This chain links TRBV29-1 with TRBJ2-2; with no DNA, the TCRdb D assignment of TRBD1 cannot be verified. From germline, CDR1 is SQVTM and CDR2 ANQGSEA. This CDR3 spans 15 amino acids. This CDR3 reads CSVEQGITNTGELFF.